A single sample gave rise to the 19 T cell receptor beta chains below, sequenced in a study of long-term antiretroviral therapy in people with HIV. It was version v3.0 of the immunoSEQ assay that was run at survey level. Data came from immunoSEQ multiplex PCR; TCRdb stores just in-frame clones and leaves some out. The sample has about 40,000 clones; less than 90% are singletons. The sample consisted of unsorted PBMCs, taken 1 year after starting antiretroviral therapy. The source of these receptors is a man younger than 35 with HIV.

This clone was seen a single time. The chain couples TRBV19 to TRBJ2-7, with unresolved D. With 2 bases removed from V and 0 bases from J, the gap between germline ends came to 8 bases. CDR1 and CDR2 from the germline V gene are LNHDA and SQIVND (reference sequence). CDR3 size: 14 residues. CDR3 sequence reads: CASSITVSSYEQYF. The CDR3 DNA sequence: TGTGCCAGTAGTATAACCGTTAGCTCCTACGAGCAGTACTTC.

This clone came up once. The V and J genes are TRBV6-1 and TRBJ1-2, with 10 bases aligning to TRBD1. The CDR3 is 15 amino acids. V trimming: 4 bases; J trimming: 3 bases; junction bases outside the gene matches: 5. Germline CDR1 is MNHNS and CDR2 is SASEGT. The CDR3 DNA is TGTGCCAGCAGTGTACGACAGGGGGCGGACTATGGCTACACCTTC. It codes for CASSVRQGADYGYTF.

Here the CDR3 reads CAISEGQRNTEAFF. The CDR3 DNA reads as TGTGCCATCAGTGAAGGCCAGAGGAACACTGAAGCTTTCTTT. V usage is TRBV10-3 and J usage is TRBJ1-1, with D unclear. The CDR3 spans 14 residues. CDR1 and CDR2 from the germline V gene are ENHRY and SYGVKD. Trimming left V 3 bases short and J 1 base short, with 9 bases between.

J is TRBJ2-7 and V is TRBV5-6, with D perhaps given as TRBD1 or TRBD2 (5 bases each). Germline lookup yields CDR1 SGHDT and CDR2 YYEEEE. The V gene lost 5 bases and the J gene lost 0 bases, with 15 bases spanning the gap. The CDR3 extends over 15 amino acids. The DNA for the CDR3 is TGTGCCAGCAGTATCGGGGCAGGGCTCTCCTACGAGCAGTACTTC. Residues: CASSIGAGLSYEQYF.

The chain couples TRBV27 to TRBJ1-2, with D perhaps TRBD1 (5 bases). From germline, CDR1 is MNHEY and CDR2 SMNVEV (reference sequence). The CDR3 has 13 residues. V was clipped by 6 bases and J by 4 bases, with 12 bases between them. The CDR3 nucleotides read TGTGCCAGCAGCCCTCGGGGCAGCTATGGCTACACCTTC. This gives the protein CASSPRGSYGYTF.

The chain uses TRBV10-3 and TRBJ2-1, with D possibly matching TRBD1 (5 bases). Trimming shortened V by 3 bases and J by 5 bases, and 17 bases separated the two germline ends. The CDR3 spans 16 residues. Germline V lookup: CDR1 ENHRY, CDR2 SYGVKD. This chain's CDR3 is CAISDRVSLTHNEQFF. DNA for the CDR3: TGTGCCATCAGTGACAGGGTCTCCCTTACTCACAATGAGCAGTTCTTC.

This rearrangement joins TRBV11-2 to TRBJ1-1; D remains ambiguous. Trimming took 0 bases from V and 5 from J, leaving 7 bases between them. CDR3 length equals 13 residues. CDR1 SGHAT and CDR2 FQNNGV come from the germline V gene. CDR3 amino acids: CASSLEGGTEAFF. For the CDR3, the DNA is TGTGCCAGCAGCTTAGAGGGCGGTACTGAAGCTTTCTTT.

The rearrangement links TRBV18 to TRBJ2-7; the match to TRBD2 covers 14 bases. V was clipped by 4 bases and J by 5 bases; unmatched bases: 10. CDR1 is KGHSH, CDR2 LQKENI, per germline. The CDR3 length is 17 residues. In DNA, the CDR3 is TGTGCCAGCTCACTACAGCCGGGACTAGCGGGAGCCCACGAGCAGTACTTC. The encoded protein is CASSLQPGLAGAHEQYF.

This sequence joins TRBV7-8 and TRBJ2-6; 9 nucleotides line up with TRBD1. J lost 0 bases, V lost 1 base, and 10 bases had no gene match. This CDR3 region has 20 residues. The germline gives CDR1 SGHVS, CDR2 FQNEAQ. This CDR3 is CASSLVLRGTGSSGANVLTF. The CDR3 nucleotides read TGTGCCAGCAGCTTAGTTTTAAGGGGGACAGGGAGCTCTGGGGCCAACGTCCTGACTTTC.

The chain uses TRBV5-6 and TRBJ1-2, with D unresolved. The CDR3 loop spans 14 amino acids. Trimming removed 0 bases at V and 6 bases at J, with 12 bases between. Per the germline V gene, CDR1 is SGHDT and CDR2 is YYEEEE. The CDR3 DNA reads as TGTGCCAGCAGCTTGGTTCCACTCACGAATGGCTACACCTTC. It specifies CASSLVPLTNGYTF.

V is TRBV28 and J is TRBJ1-1, with D maybe TRBD1 (5 bases). The V gene lost 1 base and the J gene lost 4 bases, with 10 bases spanning the gap. Germline V gene data show CDR1 as MDHEN and CDR2 as SYDVKM. The CDR3 covers 14 residues. The CDR3 reads CASSLYQGATEAFF. The CDR3 bases are TGTGCCAGCAGTTTATATCAGGGAGCCACTGAAGCTTTCTTT.

With regard to this clone: A read error may produce the germline difference seen at one junction end. The V and J genes are TRBV7-7 and TRBJ2-3, with 8 bases matching TRBD2. The length of the CDR3 is 14 residues. CDR1 is SSHAT, CDR2 FNYEAQ, per germline (reference sequence). The CDR3 sequence is CASSQSGSTDTQYF. For the CDR3, the DNA is TGTGCTAGCAGTCAGAGCGGGAGTACGGATACGCAGTATTTT.

This clone was observed a handful of times. The chain is built from TRBV19 and TRBJ2-7; TRBD1 matches 12 bases. The V segment lost 3 bases and the J segment 4 bases; nucleotides outside the gene matches: 7. The CDR3 has 16 residues. Germline V gives CDR1 LNHDA, CDR2 SQIVND (reference sequence). DNA of the CDR3: TGTGCCAGTAGTATCCACGGGACAGGGGGCTATTACGAGCAGTACTTC. This sequence encodes CASSIHGTGGYYEQYF.

Only one count was recorded for this clone. This rearrangement joins TRBV27 to TRBJ2-7, with D uncertain. V was trimmed by 5 bases and J by 5 bases, leaving 22 bases between them. The V gene's germline CDR1 is MNHEY and CDR2 SMNVEV (reference sequence). The CDR3 contains 16 residues. The CDR3 reads CASSQNLHPPRNEQYF. The DNA for the CDR3 is TGTGCCAGCAGTCAGAACTTGCACCCCCCCAGGAACGAGCAGTACTTC.

The V gene is TRBV11-3, the J gene TRBJ1-1, with D unresolved. V lost 0 bases and J 3 bases, leaving 5 bases between the germline ends. This CDR3 is built from 13 residues. Germline CDR1 and CDR2: SGHNT and YENEEA. DNA for the CDR3: TGTGCCAGCAGCTTAGATCCGTACACTGAAGCTTTCTTT. It yields the protein CASSLDPYTEAFF.

This chain connects TRBV27 to TRBJ1-2; D is ambiguous. CDR1 is MNHEY, CDR2 SMNVEV, per germline (reference sequence). V lost 4 bases and J 3 bases, leaving 18 bases between the germline ends. This CDR3 comprises 16 residues. The CDR3 DNA is TGTGCCAGCAGTTCCAACGGCAGGAGAAGAGACTATGGCTACACCTTC. Translated: CASSSNGRRRDYGYTF.

The gene calls are TRBV9 and TRBJ2-2; D call uncertain. The germline V and J ends were trimmed by 0 bases and 2 bases, with 14 bases remaining between them. This CDR3 is 17 amino acids long. CDR1 is SGDLS, CDR2 YYNGEE, per germline. The CDR3 spells CASSVARNHPNTGELFF. CDR3 nucleotide sequence: TGTGCCAGCAGCGTAGCCAGAAATCACCCTAACACCGGGGAGCTGTTTTTT.

The rearrangement uses TRBV7-8 and TRBJ1-1; unclear D gene. The CDR3 sequence is 14 residues long. Trimming pared 2 bases from V and 5 bases from J, leaving 12 bases between. Per germline, CDR1 SGHVS and CDR2 FQNEAQ. CDR3 region: CASSLSQWSTEAFF. Here the CDR3 DNA reads TGTGCCAGCAGCTTATCTCAGTGGAGTACTGAAGCTTTCTTT.

The chain has TRBV5-1 and TRBJ2-2; D is perhaps TRBD1 (8 bases). Between the trimmed V and J ends, which lost 5 bases and 2 bases, there was a span of 13 bases. Per the germline V gene, CDR1 is SGHRS and CDR2 is YFSETQ. The CDR3 extends over 15 amino acids. CDR3 nucleotides: TGCGCCAGCAGGGACAGGGAGGGCAACACCGGGGAGCTGTTTTTT. Translating it yields CASRDREGNTGELFF.